This record looks at one TCR beta chain sequence and its context. The protocol was immunoSEQ multiplex PCR, while the TCRdb copy is restricted to in-frame clones and leaves out a portion. Of around 150,000 clones in the sample, approximately 94% are singletons; the top ten hold 7.5% to 8.5%. This record belongs to a study of control samples from healthy donors and cancer patients. Per germline, CDR1 LGHNT and CDR2 FRNRAP. V lost 0 bases and J 0 bases, leaving 15 bases between the germline ends. The CDR3 runs 18 residues. The origin of this receptor is a woman in her thirties or forties in good health. The chain joins TRBV12-5 to TRBJ2-4, with D maybe TRBD1 (5 bases). The sample taken for sequencing was blood. CDR3: CASGLVSVQALAKNIQYF. In nucleotides, the CDR3 is TGTGCTAGTGGTTTGGTATCGGTACAGGCACTAGCCAAAAACATTCAGTACTTC.